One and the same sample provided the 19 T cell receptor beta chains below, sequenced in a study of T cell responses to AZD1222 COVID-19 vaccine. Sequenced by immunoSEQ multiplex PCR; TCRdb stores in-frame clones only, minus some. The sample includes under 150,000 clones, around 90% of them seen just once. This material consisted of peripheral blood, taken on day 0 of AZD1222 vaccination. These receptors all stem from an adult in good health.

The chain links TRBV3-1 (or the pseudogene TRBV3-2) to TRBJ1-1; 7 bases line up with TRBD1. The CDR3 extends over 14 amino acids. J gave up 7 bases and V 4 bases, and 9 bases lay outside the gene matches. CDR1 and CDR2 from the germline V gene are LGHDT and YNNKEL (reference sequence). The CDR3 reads CASSRVDREGEAFF. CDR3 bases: TGTGCCAGCAGCCGGGTCGACAGGGAAGGTGAAGCTTTCTTT.

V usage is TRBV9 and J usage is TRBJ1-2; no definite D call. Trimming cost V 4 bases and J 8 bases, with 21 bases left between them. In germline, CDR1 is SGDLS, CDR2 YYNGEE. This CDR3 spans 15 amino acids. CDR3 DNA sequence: TGTGCCAGCAGCCCACTACCCGACTTCGGGCGGGGCTACACCTTC. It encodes CASSPLPDFGRGYTF. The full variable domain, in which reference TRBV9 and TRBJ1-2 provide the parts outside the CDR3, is DSGVTQTPKHLITATGQRVTLRCSPRSGDLSVYWYQQSLDQGLQFLIQYYNGEERAKGNILERFSAQQFPDLHSELNLSSLELGDSALYFCASSPLPDFGRGYTFGSGTRLTVV.

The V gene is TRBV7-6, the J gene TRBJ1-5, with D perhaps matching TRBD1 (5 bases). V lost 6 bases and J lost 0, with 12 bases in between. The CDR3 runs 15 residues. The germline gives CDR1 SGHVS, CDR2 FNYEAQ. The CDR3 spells CASSPQGLSNQPQHF. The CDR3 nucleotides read TGTGCCAGCAGTCCTCAGGGACTTAGCAATCAGCCCCAGCATTTT.

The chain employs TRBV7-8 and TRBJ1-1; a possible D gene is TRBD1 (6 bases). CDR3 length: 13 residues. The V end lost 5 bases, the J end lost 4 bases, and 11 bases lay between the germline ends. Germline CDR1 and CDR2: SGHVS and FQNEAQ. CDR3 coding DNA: TGTGCCAGCAGCCCGGACAGTAGCACTGAAGCTTTCTTT. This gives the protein CASSPDSSTEAFF.

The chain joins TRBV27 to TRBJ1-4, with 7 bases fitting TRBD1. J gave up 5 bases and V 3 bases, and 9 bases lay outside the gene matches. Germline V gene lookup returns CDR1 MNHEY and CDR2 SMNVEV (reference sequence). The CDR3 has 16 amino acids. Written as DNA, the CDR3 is TGTGCCAGCAGTTTTCTACGACAGGGTACGAATGAAAAACTGTTTTTT. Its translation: CASSFLRQGTNEKLFF.

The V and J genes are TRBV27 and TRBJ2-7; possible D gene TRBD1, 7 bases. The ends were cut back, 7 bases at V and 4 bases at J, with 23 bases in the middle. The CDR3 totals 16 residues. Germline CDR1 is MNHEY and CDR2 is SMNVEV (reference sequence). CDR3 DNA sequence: TGTGCCAGCAAGCGGTCTCAGGGGGGCATAGGGTACGAGCAGTACTTC. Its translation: CASKRSQGGIGYEQYF.

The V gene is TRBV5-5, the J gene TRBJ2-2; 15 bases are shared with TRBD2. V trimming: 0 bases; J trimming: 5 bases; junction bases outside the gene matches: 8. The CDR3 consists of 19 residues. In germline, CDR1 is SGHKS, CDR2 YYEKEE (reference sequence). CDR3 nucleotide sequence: TGTGCCAGCAGCTTGGCCCCGGGACTAGCGGGAGGAGGTACCGGGGAGCTGTTTTTT. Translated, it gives CASSLAPGLAGGGTGELFF.

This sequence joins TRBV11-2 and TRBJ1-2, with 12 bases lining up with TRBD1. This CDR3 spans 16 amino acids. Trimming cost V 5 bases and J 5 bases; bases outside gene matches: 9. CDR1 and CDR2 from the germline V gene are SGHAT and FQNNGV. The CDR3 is CASSGRDRGQGYGYTF. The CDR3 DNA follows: TGTGCCAGCAGCGGGCGGGACAGGGGGCAAGGGTATGGCTACACCTTC.

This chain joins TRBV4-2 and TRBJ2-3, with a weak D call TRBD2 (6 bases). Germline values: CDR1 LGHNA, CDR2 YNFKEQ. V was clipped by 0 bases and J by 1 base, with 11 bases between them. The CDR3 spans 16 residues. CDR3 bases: TGTGCCAGCAGCCAAGATCAGCCTAGCGGCACAGATACGCAGTATTTT. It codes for CASSQDQPSGTDTQYF.

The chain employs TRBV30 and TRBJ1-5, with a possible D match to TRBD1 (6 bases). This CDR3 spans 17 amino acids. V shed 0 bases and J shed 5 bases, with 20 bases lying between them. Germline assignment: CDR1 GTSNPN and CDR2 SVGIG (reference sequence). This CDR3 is CAWSVRGGAAGHQPQHF. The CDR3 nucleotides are TGTGCCTGGAGTGTACGAGGGGGGGCGGCAGGGCATCAGCCCCAGCATTTT.

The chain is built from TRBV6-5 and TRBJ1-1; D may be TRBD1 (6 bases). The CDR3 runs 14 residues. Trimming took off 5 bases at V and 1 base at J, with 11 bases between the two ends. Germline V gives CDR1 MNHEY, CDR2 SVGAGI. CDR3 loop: CASSHRVRNTEAFF. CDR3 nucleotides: TGTGCCAGCAGTCACAGGGTAAGGAACACTGAAGCTTTCTTT.

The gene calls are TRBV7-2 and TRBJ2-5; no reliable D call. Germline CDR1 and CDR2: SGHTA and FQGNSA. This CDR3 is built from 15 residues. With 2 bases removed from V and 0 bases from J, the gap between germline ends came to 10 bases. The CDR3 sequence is CASSLRYRYQETQYF. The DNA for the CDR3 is TGTGCCAGCAGCTTACGGTATCGGTACCAAGAGACCCAGTACTTC.

The CDR3 nucleotides are TGCAGCGTTGAAGACCCCGACAGCTACAATGAGCAGTTCTTC. It codes for CSVEDPDSYNEQFF. The chain is built from TRBV29-1 and TRBJ2-1; weak D call: TRBD1 (5 bases). V shed 0 bases and J shed 3 bases, with 9 bases lying between them. CDR1 is SQVTM and CDR2 is ANQGSEA in the germline V gene. This CDR3 is built from 14 residues.

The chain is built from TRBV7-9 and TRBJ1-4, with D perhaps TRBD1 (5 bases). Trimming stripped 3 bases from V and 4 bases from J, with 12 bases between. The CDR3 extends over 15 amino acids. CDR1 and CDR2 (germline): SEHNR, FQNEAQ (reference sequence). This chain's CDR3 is CASSFTGDGNEKLFF. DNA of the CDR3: TGTGCCAGCAGCTTCACCGGGGACGGTAATGAAAAACTGTTTTTT.

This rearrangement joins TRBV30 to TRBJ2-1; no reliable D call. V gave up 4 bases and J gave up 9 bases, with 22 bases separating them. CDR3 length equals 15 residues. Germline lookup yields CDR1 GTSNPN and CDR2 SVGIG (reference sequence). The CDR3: CAWTYGHAGYGEQFF. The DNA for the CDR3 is TGTGCCTGGACCTACGGCCACGCCGGGTACGGTGAGCAGTTCTTC.

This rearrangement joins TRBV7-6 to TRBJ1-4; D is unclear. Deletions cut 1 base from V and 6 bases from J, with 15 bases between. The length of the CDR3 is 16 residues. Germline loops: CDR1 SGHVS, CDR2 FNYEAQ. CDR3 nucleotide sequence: TGTGCCAGCAGCTTAGTGGCTCTGGCAGGCCATGAAAAACTGTTTTTT. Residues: CASSLVALAGHEKLFF.

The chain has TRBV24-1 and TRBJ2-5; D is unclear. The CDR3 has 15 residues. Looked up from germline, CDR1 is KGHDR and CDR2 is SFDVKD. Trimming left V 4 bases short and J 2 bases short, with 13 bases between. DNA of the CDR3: TGTGCCACCAGTGACAGCACACGTTTTCAAGAGACCCAGTACTTC. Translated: CATSDSTRFQETQYF.

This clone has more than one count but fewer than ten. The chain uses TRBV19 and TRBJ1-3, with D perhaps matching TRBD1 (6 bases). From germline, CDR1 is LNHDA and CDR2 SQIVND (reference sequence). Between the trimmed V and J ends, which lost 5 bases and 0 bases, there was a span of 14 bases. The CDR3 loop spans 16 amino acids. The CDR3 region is CASSSGTPNSGNTIYF. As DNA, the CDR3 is TGTGCCAGTAGTTCCGGGACACCTAACTCTGGAAACACCATATATTTT.

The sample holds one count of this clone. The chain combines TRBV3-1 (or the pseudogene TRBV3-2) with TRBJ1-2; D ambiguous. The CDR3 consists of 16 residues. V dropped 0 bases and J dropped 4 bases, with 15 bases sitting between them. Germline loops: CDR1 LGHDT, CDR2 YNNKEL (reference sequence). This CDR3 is CASSQDSVRTVYGYTF. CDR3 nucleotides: TGTGCCAGCAGCCAAGATTCTGTCAGGACCGTCTATGGCTACACCTTC.